This is a list of T cell receptor beta chains from one sample in a study of cytomegalovirus exposure and HLA in healthy donors. Assay used: immunoSEQ multiplex PCR; TCRdb lists only in-frame clones, some missing. The table records some 120,000 clones, over 60% of them present only once. Sequencing was performed on PBMCs. The receptors stem from a woman in her 40s in good health and CMV-seronegative. Each CDR3 is given with its conserved first and last residue. A D gene is named only where the DNA matches it firmly.

v_gene,d_gene,CDR3aa
TRBV7-2,.,CASSLGLTAETQYF
TRBV6-1,.,CASSEADWRNTGELFF
TRBV19,.,CASTGGGKSEQYF
TRBV28,TRBD2,CASRPSGTTSSYNEQFF
TRBV7-9,.,CASSLDPGKGLFF
TRBV4-1,.,CASSQVYRGLGGYTF
TRBV19,TRBD1,CASSPQGAAKNIQYF
TRBV28,TRBD2,CASSDPSGRSTGELFF
TRBV5-1,TRBD1,CASSPQGAYNEQFF
TRBV6-1,TRBD1,CASSANRGSFEKLFF
TRBV2,TRBD1,CASSDLKTGVTEAFF
TRBV27,.,CASSLQGSYEQYF
TRBV2,TRBD2,CASSEGGLAGYEQYF
TRBV19,TRBD1,CASSMQGQGYADTQYF
TRBV18,TRBD1,CASSPPGGQGGQPQHF
TRBV4-1,.,CASSQDQSPYGYEQYF
TRBV18,.,CASSALDSSLREQYF
TRBV5-4,TRBD1,CASSRLGQGIVNTEAFF
TRBV27,.,CASSLAAGRTEAFF
TRBV4-1,TRBD1,CASSRPGQGHDEQYF
TRBV18,TRBD1,CASSPRRDRGLGYGYTF
TRBV7-2,.,CASSPTPASIEQFF
TRBV28,.,CASRSPSGDGTDTQYF
TRBV12-5,.,CASGARGNEQFF
TRBV10-1,.,CASSRGSTGELFF
TRBV13,TRBD1,CASSFGQGHNQPQHF
TRBV5-1,.,CASTLDTQYF
TRBV4-1,.,CASSPLPAGYGYTF
TRBV19,.,CASNRRTGSYNEQFF
TRBV7-8,TRBD2,CASSPRATWTSPYNEQFF
TRBV21-1,.,CASPNQLAGAIDTQYF
TRBV7-3,.,CASSLRGGEKRTEAFF
TRBV13,.,CASSLSVQGGDEQFF
TRBV9,TRBD2,CASSVTSGYNEQFF
TRBV21-1,.,CASSTSSGRGNEQFF
TRBV28,.,CASGGGGNTEAFF
TRBV7-9,.,CASSFKENYGYTF
TRBV28,TRBD2,CASSPVGGRAPQETQYF
TRBV2,.,CASTRSNQPQHF
TRBV5-5,.,CASSLRIMTMNTEAFF
TRBV18,TRBD1,CASSTRQGLNTEAFF
TRBV19,TRBD1,CASSTLRTGVGKLFF
TRBV7-9,TRBD2,CASRPGLAGTGELFF
TRBV11-2,.,CASSLRPGASGEQYF
TRBV27,.,CASSLGGRGGVKGTEAFF
TRBV25-1,TRBD1,CASSEYRDSNTGELFF
TRBV7-9,.,CASSSEASEQFF
TRBV7-6,TRBD2,CASRRESGRRHNEQFF
TRBV5-1,.,CASSFQFDTDTQYF
TRBV10-1,TRBD2,CASQREGTGELFF
TRBV5-6,.,CASSLGQAHNSPLHF
TRBV6-1,.,CASSEADSGNTIYF
TRBV10-2,TRBD1,CASSPQGALSYGYTF
TRBV7-9,TRBD2,CASSWAGTSASYEQYF
TRBV28,TRBD1,CASSGLQGSNQPQHF
TRBV4-3,TRBD2,CASSQNSGRMNTGELFF